This TCR beta chain was documented in a study of cytomegalovirus exposure and HLA in healthy donors. Study at large: The Caucasian-associated ancestry cluster held less than 85% of roughly 400 genotyped donors. Study results and caveats: Another analysis was done later, and it associated roughly 15,000 TCR beta sequences with HLA alleles at 0.05 false discovery rate. Within the data, a cluster of highly shared sequence variants was likely a sequencing artifact. When analyzed later, a missense DCLRE1C variant was found to be linked to TCR beta V- and J-gene trimming.

Regarding this clone: Its cognate antigen is unknown. Other DNA variants within this sample encode the same CDR3.

PCR involved 60 Vbeta and 13 Jbeta primers. Clones were sequenced by immunoSEQ multiplex PCR, and TCRdb holds only the in-frame ones, with some missing. The sample carries approximately 190,000 clones, roughly 80% recorded once. The sample was PBMCs. The TCR was taken from a woman in her twenties or thirties in good health and CMV-seropositive.

CDR3 in amino acids: CASSPLHGANVLTF. Written as DNA, the CDR3 is TGTGCCAGCAGCCCTTTACATGGGGCCAACGTCCTGACTTTC. The V gene is TRBV7-2, the J gene TRBJ2-6; no definite D call. V dropped 5 bases and J dropped 3 bases, with 8 bases sitting between them. The CDR3 consists of 14 residues. CDR1 is SGHTA and CDR2 is FQGNSA in the germline V gene.